The source of this T cell receptor beta chain is a study of blood T cells in healthy people across ages. Each sample gave at least 6.5 million isolated PBMCs. CDR1 LNHNV and CDR2 YYDKDF come from the germline V gene (reference sequence). CDR3 size: 17 residues. J was trimmed by 7 bases and V by 0 bases; bases with no gene match: 14. With a J-beta primer mix and a sample-barcoded 5' primer, a second PCR ran roughly 6 to 11 cycles. TCRdb processed the 5' RACE reads anew with MiXCR; each CDR3 protein has one entry. Of some 1,800,000 distinct CDR3 sequences detected, approximately 40% appear once; the ten largest clones hold 23%.

What was sequenced was blood. The chain recombines TRBV15 with TRBJ1-2, with TRBD1 matching over 7 bases. The sequence came from a human donor in good health. The CDR3 bases are TGTGCCACCAGCAGAGATAAGGGGGCGGAATCCTCGGGTGGCTACACCTTC. Amino acids: CATSRDKGAESSGGYTF.